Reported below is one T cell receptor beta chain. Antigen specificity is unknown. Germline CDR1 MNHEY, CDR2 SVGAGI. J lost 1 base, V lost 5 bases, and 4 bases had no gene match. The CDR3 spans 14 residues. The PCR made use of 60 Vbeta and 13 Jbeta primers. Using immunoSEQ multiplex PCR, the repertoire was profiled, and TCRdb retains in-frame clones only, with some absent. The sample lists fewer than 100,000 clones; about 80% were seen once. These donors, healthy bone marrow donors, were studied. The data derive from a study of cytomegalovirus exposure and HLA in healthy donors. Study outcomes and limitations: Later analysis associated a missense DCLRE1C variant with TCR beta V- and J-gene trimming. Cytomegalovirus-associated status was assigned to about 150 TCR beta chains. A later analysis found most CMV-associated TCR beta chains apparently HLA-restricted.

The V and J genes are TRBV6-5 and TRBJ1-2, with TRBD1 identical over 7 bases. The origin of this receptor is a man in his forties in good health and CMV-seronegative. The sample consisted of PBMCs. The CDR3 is CASSRQGVNYGYTF. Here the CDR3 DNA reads TGTGCCAGCAGTCGGCAGGGGGTTAACTATGGCTACACCTTC.